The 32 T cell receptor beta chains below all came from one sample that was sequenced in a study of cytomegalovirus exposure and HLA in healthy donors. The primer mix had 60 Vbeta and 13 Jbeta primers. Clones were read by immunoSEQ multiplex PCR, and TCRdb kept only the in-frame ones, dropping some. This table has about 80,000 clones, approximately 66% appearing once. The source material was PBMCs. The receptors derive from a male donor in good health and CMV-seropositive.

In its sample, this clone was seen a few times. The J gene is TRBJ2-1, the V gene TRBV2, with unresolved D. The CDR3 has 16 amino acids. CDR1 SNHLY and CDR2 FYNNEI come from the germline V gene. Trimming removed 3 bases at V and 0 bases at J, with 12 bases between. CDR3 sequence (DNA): TGTGCCAGCAGTGACCCCTCGGGTAGCTCCTACAATGAGCAGTTCTTC. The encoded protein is CASSDPSGSSYNEQFF.

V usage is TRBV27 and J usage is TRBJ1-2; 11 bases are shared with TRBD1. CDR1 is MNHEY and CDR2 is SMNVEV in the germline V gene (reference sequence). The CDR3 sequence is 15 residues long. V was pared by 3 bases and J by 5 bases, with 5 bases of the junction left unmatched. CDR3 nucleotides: TGTGCCAGCAGTTTGCGGACAGGGGGCAGATATGGCTACACCTTC. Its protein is CASSLRTGGRYGYTF.

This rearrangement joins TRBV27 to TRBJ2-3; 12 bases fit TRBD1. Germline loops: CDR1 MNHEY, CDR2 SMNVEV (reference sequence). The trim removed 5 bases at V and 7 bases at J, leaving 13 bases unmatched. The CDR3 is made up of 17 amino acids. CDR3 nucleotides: TGTGCCAGCAGTCTCTCAATGGGACAGGGGGCGAAAAATACGCAGTATTTT. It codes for CASSLSMGQGAKNTQYF.

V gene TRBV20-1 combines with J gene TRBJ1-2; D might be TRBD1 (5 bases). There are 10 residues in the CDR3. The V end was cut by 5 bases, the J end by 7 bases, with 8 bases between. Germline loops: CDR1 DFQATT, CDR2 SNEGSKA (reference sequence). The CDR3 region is CSASDSGYTF. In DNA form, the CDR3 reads TGCAGTGCTTCCGACAGTGGCTACACCTTC.

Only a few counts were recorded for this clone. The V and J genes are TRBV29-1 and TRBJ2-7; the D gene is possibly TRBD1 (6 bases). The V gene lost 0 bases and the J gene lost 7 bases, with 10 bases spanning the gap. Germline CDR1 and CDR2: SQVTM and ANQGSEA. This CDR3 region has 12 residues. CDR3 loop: CSVEDRQGEQYF. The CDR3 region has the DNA TGCAGCGTTGAAGATCGGCAGGGGGAGCAGTACTTC.

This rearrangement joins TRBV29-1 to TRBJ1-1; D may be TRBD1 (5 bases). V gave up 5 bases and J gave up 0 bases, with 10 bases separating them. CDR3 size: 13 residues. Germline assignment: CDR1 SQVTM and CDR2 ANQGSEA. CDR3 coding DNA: TGCAGCGTTTCTACAGGCATGAACACTGAAGCTTTCTTT. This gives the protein CSVSTGMNTEAFF.

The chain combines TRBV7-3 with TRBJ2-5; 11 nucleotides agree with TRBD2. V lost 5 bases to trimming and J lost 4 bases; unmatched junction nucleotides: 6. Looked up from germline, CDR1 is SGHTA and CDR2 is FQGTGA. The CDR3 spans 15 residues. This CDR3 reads CASSVAGTSGETQYF. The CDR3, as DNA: TGTGCCAGCAGCGTAGCCGGGACTAGCGGAGAGACCCAGTACTTC.

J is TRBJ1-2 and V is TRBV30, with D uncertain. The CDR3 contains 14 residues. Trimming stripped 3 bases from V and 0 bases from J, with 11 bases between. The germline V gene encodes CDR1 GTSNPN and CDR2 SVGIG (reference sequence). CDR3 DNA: TGTGCCTGGAGGGCCCCGGGTGCTAACTATGGCTACACCTTC. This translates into CAWRAPGANYGYTF.

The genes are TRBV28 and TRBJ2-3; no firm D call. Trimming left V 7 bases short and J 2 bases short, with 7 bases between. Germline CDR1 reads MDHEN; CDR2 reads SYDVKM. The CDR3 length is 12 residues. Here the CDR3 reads CASNGLTDTQYF. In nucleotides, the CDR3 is TGTGCCAGCAATGGGCTCACAGATACGCAGTATTTT.

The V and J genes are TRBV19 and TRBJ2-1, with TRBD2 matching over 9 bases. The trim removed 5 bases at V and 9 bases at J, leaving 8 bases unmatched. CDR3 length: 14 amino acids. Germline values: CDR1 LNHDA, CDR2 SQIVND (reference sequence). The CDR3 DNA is TGTGCCAGTAGTCCCTCCCCTAGCGGGGCTGAGCAGTTCTTC. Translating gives CASSPSPSGAEQFF.

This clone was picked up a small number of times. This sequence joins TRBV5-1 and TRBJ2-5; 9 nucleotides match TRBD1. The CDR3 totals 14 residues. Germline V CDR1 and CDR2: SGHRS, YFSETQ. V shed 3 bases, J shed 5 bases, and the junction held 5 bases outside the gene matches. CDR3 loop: CASSYGQGLETQYF. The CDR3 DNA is TGCGCCAGCAGCTACGGACAGGGGCTGGAGACCCAGTACTTC.

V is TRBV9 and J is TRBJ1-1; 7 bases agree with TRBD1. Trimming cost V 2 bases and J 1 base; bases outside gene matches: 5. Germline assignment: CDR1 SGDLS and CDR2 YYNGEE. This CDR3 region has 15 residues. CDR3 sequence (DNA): TGTGCCAGCAGCGTCGGGGCAGGGGGGAACACTGAAGCTTTCTTT. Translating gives CASSVGAGGNTEAFF.

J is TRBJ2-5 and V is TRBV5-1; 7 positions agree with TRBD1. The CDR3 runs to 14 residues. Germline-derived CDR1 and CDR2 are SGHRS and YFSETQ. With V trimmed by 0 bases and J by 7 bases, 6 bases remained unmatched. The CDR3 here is CASSLDRGPGTQYF. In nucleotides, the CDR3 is TGCGCCAGCAGCTTGGACAGGGGTCCTGGGACCCAGTACTTC. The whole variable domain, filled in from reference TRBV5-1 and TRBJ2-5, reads KAGVTQTPRYLIKTRGQQVTLSCSPISGHRSVSWYQQTPGQGLQFLFEYFSETQRNKGNFPGRFSGRQFSNSRSEMNVSTLELGDSALYLCASSLDRGPGTQYFGPGTRLLVL.

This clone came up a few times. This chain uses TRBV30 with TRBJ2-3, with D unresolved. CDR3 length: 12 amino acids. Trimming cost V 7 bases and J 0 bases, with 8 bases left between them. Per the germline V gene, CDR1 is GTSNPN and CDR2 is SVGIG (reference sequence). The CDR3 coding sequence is TGTGCCTCAGGCCCTAGCACAGATACGCAGTATTTT. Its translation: CASGPSTDTQYF.

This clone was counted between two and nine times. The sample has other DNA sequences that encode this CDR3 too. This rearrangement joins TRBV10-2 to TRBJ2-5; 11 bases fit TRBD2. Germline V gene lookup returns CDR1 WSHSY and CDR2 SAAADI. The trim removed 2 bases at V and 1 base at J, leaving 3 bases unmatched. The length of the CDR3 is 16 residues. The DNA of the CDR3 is TGCGCCAGCAGTGAGGTAGCGGGAGGGCCCCAAGAGACCCAGTACTTC. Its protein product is CASSEVAGGPQETQYF.

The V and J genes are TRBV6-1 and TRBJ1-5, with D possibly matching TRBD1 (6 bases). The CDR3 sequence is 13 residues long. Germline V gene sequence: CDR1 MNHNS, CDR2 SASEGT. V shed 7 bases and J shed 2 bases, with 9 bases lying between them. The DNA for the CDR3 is TGTGCCAGCAACAACAGGGGCAATCAGCCCCAGCATTTT. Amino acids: CASNNRGNQPQHF.

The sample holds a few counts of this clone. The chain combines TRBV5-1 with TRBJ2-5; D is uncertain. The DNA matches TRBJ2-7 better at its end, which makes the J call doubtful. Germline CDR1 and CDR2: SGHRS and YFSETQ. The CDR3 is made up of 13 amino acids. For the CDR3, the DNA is TGCGCCAGCCAAAAAGTCCCGGTCTACGAGCAGTACTTC. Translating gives CASQKVPVYEQYF.

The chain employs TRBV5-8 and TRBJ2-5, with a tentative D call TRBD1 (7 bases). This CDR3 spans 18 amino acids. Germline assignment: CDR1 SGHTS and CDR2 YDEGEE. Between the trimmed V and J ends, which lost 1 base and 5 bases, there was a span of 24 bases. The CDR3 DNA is TGTGCCAGCAGCTTGTCCGGACAGGCCGTCGGGGGAATGGAGACCCAGTACTTC. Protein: CASSLSGQAVGGMETQYF.

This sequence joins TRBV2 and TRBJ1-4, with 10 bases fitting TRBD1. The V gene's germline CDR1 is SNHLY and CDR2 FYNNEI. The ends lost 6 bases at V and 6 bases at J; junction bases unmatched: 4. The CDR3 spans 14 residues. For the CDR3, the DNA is TGTGCCAGCAGGGGCGACAGGGGGCATGAAAAACTGTTTTTT. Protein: CASRGDRGHEKLFF. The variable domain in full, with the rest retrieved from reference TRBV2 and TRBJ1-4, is EPEVTQTPSHQVTQMGQEVILRCVPISNHLYFYWYRQILGQKVEFLVSFYNNEISEKSEIFDDQFSVERPDGSNFTLKIRSTKLEDSAMYFCASRGDRGHEKLFFGSGTQLSVL.

For the CDR3, the DNA is TGTGCCAGTAGTATAGGCAGAAAAGAGACCCAGTACTTC. Amino acid sequence: CASSIGRKETQYF. V usage is TRBV19 and J usage is TRBJ2-5; the D is unclear. There are 13 residues in the CDR3. Between the trimmed V and J ends, which lost 1 base and 3 bases, there was a span of 6 bases. Germline CDR1 is LNHDA and CDR2 is SQIVND (reference sequence).

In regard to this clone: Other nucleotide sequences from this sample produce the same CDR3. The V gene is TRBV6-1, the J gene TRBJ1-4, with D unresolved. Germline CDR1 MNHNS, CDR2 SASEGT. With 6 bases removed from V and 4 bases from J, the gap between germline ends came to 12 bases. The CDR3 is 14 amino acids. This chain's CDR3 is CASRREQRNEKLFF. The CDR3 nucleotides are TGTGCCAGCAGGCGGGAACAGCGTAATGAAAAACTGTTTTTT.

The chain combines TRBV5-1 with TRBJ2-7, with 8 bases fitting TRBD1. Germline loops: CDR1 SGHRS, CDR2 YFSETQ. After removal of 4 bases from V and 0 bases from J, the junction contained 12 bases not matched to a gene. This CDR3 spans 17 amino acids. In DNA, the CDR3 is TGCGCCAGCAGCCAACCCCGGACAGGGACGAGCTCCTACGAGCAGTACTTC. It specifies CASSQPRTGTSSYEQYF.

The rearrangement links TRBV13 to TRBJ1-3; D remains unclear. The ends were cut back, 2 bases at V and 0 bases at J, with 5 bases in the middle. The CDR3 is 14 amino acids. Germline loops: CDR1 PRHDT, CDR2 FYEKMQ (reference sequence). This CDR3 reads CASSLFSSGNTIYF. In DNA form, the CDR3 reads TGTGCCAGCAGCTTATTCTCCTCTGGAAACACCATATATTTT.

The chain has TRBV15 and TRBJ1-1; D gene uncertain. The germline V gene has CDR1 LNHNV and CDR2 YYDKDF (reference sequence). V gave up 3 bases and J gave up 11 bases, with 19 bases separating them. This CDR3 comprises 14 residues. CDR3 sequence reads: CATSSEVGMSGAFF. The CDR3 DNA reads TGTGCCACCAGCAGCGAGGTTGGAATGTCCGGGGCTTTCTTT.

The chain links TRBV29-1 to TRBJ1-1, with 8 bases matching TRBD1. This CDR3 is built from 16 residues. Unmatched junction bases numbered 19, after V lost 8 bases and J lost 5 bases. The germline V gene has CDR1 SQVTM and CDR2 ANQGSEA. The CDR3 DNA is TGCAGCTCAACAGGGGGGACGGGGGCCGGGGGGACTGAAGCTTTCTTT. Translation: CSSTGGTGAGGTEAFF. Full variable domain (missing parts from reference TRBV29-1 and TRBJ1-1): SAVISQKPSRDICQRGTSLTIQCQVDSQVTMMFWYRQQPGQSLTLIATANQGSEATYESGFVIDKFPISRPNLTFSTLTVSNMSPEDSSIYLCSSTGGTGAGGTEAFFGQGTRLTVV.

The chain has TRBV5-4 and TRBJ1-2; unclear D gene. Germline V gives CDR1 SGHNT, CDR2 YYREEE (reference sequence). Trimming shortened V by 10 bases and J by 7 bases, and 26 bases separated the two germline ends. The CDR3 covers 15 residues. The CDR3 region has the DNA TGTGCCTGCTCGGAGGGAAGTAGGTTATCTATTGGCTACACCTTC. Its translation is CACSEGSRLSIGYTF.

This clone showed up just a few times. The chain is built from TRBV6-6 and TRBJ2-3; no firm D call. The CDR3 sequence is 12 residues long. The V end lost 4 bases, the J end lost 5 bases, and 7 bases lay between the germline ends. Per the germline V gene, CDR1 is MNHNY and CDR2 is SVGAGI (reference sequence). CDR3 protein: CASSFGRDTQYF. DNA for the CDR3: TGTGCCAGCAGTTTTGGGCGAGATACGCAGTATTTT.

DNA of the CDR3: TGTGCCAGTAGTATAACCGGGACAGAAAATCAGCCCCAGCATTTT. It encodes CASSITGTENQPQHF. This sequence joins TRBV19 and TRBJ1-5; 7 bases line up with TRBD1. The CDR3 is made up of 15 amino acids. Germline assignment: CDR1 LNHDA and CDR2 SQIVND (reference sequence). Trimming removed 2 bases from V and 4 bases from J; junction bases left unmatched: 5. Full variable domain (remainder filled in from reference TRBV19 and TRBJ1-5): DGGITQSPKYLFRKEGQNVTLSCEQNLNHDAMYWYRQDPGQGLRLIYYSQIVNDFQKGDIAEGYSVSREKKESFPLTVTSAQKNPTAFYLCASSITGTENQPQHFGDGTRLSIL.

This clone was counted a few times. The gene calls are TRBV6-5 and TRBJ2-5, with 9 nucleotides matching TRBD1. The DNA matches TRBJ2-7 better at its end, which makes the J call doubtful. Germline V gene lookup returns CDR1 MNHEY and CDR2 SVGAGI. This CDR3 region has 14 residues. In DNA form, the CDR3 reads TGTGCCAGCAGGAAGGGACAGGGAAGGAGCGAGCAGTACTTC. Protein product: CASRKGQGRSEQYF.

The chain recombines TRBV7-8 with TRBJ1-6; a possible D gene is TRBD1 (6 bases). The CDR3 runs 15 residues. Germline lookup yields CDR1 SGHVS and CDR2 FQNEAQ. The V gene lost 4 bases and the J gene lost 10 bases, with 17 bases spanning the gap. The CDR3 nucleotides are TGTGCCAGCAGCTCCGGACAGTTATACTCCTCACCCCTCCACTTT. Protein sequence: CASSSGQLYSSPLHF.

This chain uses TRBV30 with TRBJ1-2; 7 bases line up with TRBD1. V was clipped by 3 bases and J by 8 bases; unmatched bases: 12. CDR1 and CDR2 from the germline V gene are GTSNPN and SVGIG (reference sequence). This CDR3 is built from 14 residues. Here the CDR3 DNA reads TGTGCCTGGAGCTCTCTCGGACAGGACAGGGGCTACACCTTC. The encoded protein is CAWSSLGQDRGYTF.

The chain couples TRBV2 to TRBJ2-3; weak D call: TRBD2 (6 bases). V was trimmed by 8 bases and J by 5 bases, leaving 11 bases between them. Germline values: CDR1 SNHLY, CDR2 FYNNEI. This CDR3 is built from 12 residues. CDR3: CASSWGLDTQYF. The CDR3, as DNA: TGTGCCAGCTCATGGGGACTAGATACGCAGTATTTT.